This TCR beta chain was obtained from a study of shared clonotypes between healthy human individuals. Study in general: Those who served as donors were two women and a few men between the ages of 18 and 49. General observations from the study: Shared clonotypes across all four donors exceeded non-shared ones in generation probability.

Concerning this clone itself: Its antigen is not identified.

Positive CCR7 selection of CD45RO-negative cells yielded the naive CD8 cells, and terminally differentiated effector memory CD45RA+ cells were excluded. Donors comprised only Caucasian adults living in Nashville, Tennessee. Across several immunoSEQ plates, the genomic DNA of each subset was split evenly. Only in-frame clones appear in the TCRdb table, and some are missing; sequencing was by immunoSEQ multiplex PCR. The sample lists about 800,000 clones, 90% to 98% occurring once. This CDR3 has 18 amino acids. V lost 0 bases and J lost 2, with 17 bases in between. The germline V gene encodes CDR1 LGHNA and CDR2 YSLEER.

The source of this sequence is a man aged 25-45 years in good health. The sequenced sample was naive CD8+ T cells sorted from blood. This chain uses TRBV4-3 with TRBJ1-3; tentative D call: TRBD1 (6 bases). The CDR3 protein is CASSQDLGTLPAGNTIYF. In nucleotides, the CDR3 is TGCGCCAGCAGCCAAGACCTGGGGACACTACCTGCTGGAAACACCATATATTTT.